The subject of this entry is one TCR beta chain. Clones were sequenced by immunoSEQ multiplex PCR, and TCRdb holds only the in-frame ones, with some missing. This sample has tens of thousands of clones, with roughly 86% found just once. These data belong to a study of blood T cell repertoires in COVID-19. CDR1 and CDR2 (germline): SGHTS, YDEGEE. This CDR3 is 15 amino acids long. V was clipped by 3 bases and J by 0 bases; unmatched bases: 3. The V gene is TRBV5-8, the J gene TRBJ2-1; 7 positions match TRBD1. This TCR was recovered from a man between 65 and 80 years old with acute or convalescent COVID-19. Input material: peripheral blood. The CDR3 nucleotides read TGTGCCAGCAGCTCAGGGGGACGCTCCTACAATGAGCAGTTCTTC. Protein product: CASSSGGRSYNEQFF.